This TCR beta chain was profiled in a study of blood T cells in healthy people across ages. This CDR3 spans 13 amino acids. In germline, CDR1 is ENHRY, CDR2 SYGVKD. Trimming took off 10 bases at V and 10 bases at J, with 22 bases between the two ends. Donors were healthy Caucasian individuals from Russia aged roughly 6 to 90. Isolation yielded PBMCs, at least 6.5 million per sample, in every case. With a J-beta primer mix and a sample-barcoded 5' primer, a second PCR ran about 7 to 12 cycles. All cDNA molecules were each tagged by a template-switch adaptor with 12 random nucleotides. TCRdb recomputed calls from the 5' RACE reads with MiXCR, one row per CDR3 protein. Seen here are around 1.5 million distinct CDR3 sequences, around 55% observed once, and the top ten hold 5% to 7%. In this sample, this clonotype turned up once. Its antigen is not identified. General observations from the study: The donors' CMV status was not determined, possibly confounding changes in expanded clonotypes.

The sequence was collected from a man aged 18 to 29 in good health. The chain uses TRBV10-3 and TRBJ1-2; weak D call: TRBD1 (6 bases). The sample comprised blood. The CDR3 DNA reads TGTGCCACCGCAGAAAACCCGGACAGTTCCTACACCTTC. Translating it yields CATAENPDSSYTF.